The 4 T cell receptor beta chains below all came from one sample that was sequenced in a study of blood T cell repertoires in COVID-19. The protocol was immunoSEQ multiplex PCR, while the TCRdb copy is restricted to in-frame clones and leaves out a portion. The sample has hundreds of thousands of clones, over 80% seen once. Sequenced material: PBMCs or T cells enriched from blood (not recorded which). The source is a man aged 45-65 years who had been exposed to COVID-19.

CDR3 coding DNA: TGTGCCACCAGCAGAGATATAAGACAGGGGAGGCACGATGAGCAGTTCTTC. Protein: CATSRDIRQGRHDEQFF. The gene calls are TRBV15 and TRBJ2-1; 8 bases align to TRBD1. Germline V lookup: CDR1 LNHNV, CDR2 YYDKDF (reference sequence). The V gene end was trimmed by 0 bases and the J gene end by 8 bases; junction bases not matched to a gene: 12. This CDR3 comprises 17 residues.

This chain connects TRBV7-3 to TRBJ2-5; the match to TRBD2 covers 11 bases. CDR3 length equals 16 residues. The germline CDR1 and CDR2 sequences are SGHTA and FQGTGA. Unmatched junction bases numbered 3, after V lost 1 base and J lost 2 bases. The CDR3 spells CASSLSLAGGQETQYF. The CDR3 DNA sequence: TGTGCCAGCAGCTTAAGTCTAGCGGGAGGACAAGAGACCCAGTACTTC.

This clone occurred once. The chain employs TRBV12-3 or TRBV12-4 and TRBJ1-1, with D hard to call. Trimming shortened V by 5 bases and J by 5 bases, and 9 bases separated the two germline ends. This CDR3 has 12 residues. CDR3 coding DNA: TGTGCCAGCAGTCCGACGGGAACTGAAGCTTTCTTT. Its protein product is CASSPTGTEAFF.

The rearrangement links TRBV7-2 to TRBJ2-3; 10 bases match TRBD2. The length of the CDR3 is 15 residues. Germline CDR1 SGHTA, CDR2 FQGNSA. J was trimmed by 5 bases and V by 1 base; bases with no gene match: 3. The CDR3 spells CASSLDSGGLDTQYF. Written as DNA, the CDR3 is TGTGCCAGCAGCTTAGATAGCGGGGGGTTAGATACGCAGTATTTT.